What follows describes a single T cell receptor (beta chain). This entry belongs to a study of blood T cell repertoires in COVID-19. For the study at large: Sites in the United States, Italy and Spain provided acute and convalescent COVID-19 samples. The cDNA or gDNA used as material had been derived from T cells, B-cell-depleted T cells, or PBMCs.

Authors' processing steps: The assay estimated nucleated cells by amplifying reference gene primers. Sequencing was performed with immunoSEQ multiplex PCR; in TCRdb, only in-frame clones are kept and a portion is missing. V, J and clone size were drawn from that table, and D and trimming were deduced from the DNA. The repertoire holds about 200,000 clones, with roughly 88% as singletons. In germline, CDR1 is MNHEY, CDR2 SMNVEV (reference sequence). The CDR3 is 16 residues long. The ends lost 4 bases at V and 1 base at J; junction bases unmatched: 9. Material: peripheral blood. The gene calls are TRBV27 and TRBJ2-7, with 8 bases aligning to TRBD2. This TCR was recovered from a human donor in a cohort sampled during active COVID-19. This chain's CDR3 is CASSYSSSGSSYEQYF. CDR3 in DNA: TGTGCCAGCAGTTACTCCTCTAGCGGGTCTTCCTACGAGCAGTACTTC.